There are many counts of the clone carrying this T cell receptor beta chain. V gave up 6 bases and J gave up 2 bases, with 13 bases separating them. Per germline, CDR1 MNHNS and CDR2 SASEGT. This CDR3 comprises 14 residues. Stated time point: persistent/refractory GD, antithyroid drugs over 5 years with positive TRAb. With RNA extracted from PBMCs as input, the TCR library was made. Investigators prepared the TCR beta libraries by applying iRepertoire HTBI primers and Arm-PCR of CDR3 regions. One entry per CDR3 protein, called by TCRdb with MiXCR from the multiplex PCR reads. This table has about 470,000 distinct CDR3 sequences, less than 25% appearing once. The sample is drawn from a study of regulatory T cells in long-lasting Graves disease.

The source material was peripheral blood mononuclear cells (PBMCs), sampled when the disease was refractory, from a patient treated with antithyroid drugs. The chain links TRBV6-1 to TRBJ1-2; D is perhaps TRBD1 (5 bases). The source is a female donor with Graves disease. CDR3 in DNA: TGTGCCAGCAGCGCCCAGGGTACAAACTATGGCTACACCTTC. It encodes CASSAQGTNYGYTF.